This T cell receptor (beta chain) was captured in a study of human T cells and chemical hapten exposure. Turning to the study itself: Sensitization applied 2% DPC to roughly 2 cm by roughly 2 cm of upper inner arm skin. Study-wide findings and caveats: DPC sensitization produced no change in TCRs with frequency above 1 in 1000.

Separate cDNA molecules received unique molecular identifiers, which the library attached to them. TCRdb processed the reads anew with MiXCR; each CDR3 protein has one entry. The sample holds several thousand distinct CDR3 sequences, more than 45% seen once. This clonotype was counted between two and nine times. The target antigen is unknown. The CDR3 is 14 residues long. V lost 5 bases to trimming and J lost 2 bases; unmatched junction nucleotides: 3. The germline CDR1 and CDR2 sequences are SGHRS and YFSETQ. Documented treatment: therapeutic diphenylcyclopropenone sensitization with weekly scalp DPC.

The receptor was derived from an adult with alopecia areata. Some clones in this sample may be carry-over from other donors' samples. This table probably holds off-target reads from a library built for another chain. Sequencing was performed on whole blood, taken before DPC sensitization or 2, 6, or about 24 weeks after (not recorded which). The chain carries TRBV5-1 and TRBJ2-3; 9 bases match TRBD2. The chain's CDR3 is CASRTSGSTDTQYF. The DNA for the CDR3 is TGCGCCAGCAGGACTAGCGGATCCACAGATACGCAGTATTTT.